This paragraph reports one T cell receptor (beta chain). Its antigen is not identified. A much more abundant neighbour one base away suggests this may be a read error. This specimen belongs to a study of T cells in Graves' hyperthyroidism and ophthalmopathy. Study-wide points: The model anticipated ophthalmopathy a median around six months pre-onset. A model built on 13 V-J features separated ophthalmopathy from stable hyperthyroidism.

Using RNA transcripts as the source, TCR beta CDR3 regions were amplified. The study used the HTBI primer set for a first-round RT-PCR of the TCR CDR3. In TCRdb, the multiplex PCR reads were re-called with MiXCR into one record per CDR3 protein. The sample contains about 98,000 distinct CDR3 sequences, around 37% of which appear only once. The hyperthyroidism was newly diagnosed and had lasted under 2 months; the patients were aged 18 to 65. Lactation, pregnancy, other autoimmune disease or uncontrolled infection excluded patients. CDR3 length: 13 amino acids. CDR1 is KGHSH, CDR2 LQKENI, per germline.

V usage is TRBV18 and J usage is TRBJ2-7; D not certain. This TCR was recovered from a woman aged 25 to 39 with Graves' hyperthyroidism. The sequencing input was peripheral blood or thyroid tissue (not recorded which). CDR3 sequence: CASSPERDRERYF. The DNA of the CDR3 is TGTGCCAGCTCACCAGAAAGAGATCGCGAGCGGTACTTC.